Detailed here is one T cell receptor (beta chain). Its antigen is not yet known. No base-level quality is on record; no much larger clone is a single base apart. From the cysteine up to the phenylalanine, the CDR3 has a length of 20 residues. Just the 60-base CDR3 DNA is kept, in frame starting at base 1. The time point label, as the study defines it: baseline before first vaccination. The vaccinee samples were drawn from two UK trials, COV001 and COV002, one of which was a single-blind randomized controlled phase 2/3 trial testing AZD1222 (ChAdOx1 nCoV-19) in healthy adults. Trial participant PBMC samples were collected at day 0 and day 28 after the second dose for TCRbeta chain sequencing. The CDR3 regions of human TCRbeta chains were analyzed by immunosequencing. Per the source publication's procedure: Repertoire TCRs were checked for matches against a reference library of SARS-CoV-2-specific TCRs that had been generated using the MIRA antigen-specificity platform. Breadth was defined as the fraction of unique TCRs that were SARS-CoV-2-associated, and depth was defined as the fraction of total T cells that were SARS-CoV-2-associated. Using the MIRA data, every spike-specific TCR was mapped to the spike region that the TCR reacted to and assigned to either a CD4 or a CD8 class. Log10-transformed breadth and depth values were compared by one-way ANOVA with Sidak's multiple comparisons tests. TCRdb holds this immuneACCESS table with in-frame rearrangements only. Some clones are missing; in checked studies, unresolved V genes explain under half, and the rest has no known cause. V, J and clone size are those of that table, while D and trimming were read from the DNA. In this sample the table shows around 83,000 clones, approximately 90% of which occur a single time. The top ten hold around 5% of the sample.

These data are taken from a study of T cell responses to AZD1222 COVID-19 vaccine (dated by TCRdb to the early 2020s). Notes on the research overall: AZD1222 recipients given second doses at about 4 weeks or at about 12 weeks were pooled, since spike-specific TCR depth and breadth were not found to differ between the two schedules. A total of 233 trial participants underwent TCR sequencing, of whom about 200 had received two doses of AZD1222 and some 26 had received two doses of the MenACWY control vaccine. Trial participants were enrolled by age into 18-55, 56-69 and 70-plus year subgroups, with roughly 160, 29 and 62 TCR-sequenced participants respectively. What the authors observed across the whole study: Because no day 14 peak-response samples were available, the repertoires could be characterized only after the peak T cell response. Only five to seven AZD1222 recipients were SARS-CoV-2 seropositive at baseline, limiting conclusions about previously exposed vaccinees. Nearly half of unique spike-specific TCRs reportedly recognized epitopes outside regions mutated in the B.1.351 and B.1.1.7 variants. Participants were mostly white British and included more females than males, and it was suggested by the authors that clonal diversity may have been underestimated. CD4 TCRs associated with the vaccine covered the entire spike protein, and the dominant responses were in regions 160-218 and 743-854. In the small 56-69-year group, the increase in depth fell short of significance, most likely because of low power. After two AZD1222 doses, spike-specific TCR breadth and depth were significantly higher than at day 0 and than in MenACWY recipients.

This chain joins TRBV21-1 to TRBJ1-5; the table's D call, TRBD1, has no DNA check behind it. TRBV21-1 is noted as a pseudogene. The sequences come from peripheral blood, collected on day 0 of AZD1222 vaccination. This TCR was recovered from an adult in good health. The DNA is TGTGCCAGCAGCAACGAAGAGCCGGGACAGGGGGGGTATAGCAATCAGCCCCAGCATTTT. Translated, it gives CASSNEEPGQGGYSNQPQHF.